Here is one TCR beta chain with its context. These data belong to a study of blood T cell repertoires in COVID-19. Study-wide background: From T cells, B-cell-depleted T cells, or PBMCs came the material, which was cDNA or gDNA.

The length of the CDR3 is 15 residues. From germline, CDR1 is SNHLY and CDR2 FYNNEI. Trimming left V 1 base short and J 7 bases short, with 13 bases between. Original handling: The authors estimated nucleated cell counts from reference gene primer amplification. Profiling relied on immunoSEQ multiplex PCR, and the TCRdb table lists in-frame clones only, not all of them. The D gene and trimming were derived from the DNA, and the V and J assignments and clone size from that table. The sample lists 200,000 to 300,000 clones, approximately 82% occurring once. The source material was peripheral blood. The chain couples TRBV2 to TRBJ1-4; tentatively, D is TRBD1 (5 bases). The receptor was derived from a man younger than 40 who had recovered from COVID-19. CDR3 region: CASSEGGDRAEKLFF. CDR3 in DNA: TGTGCCAGCAGTGAAGGTGGTGACAGAGCTGAAAAACTGTTTTTT.